This T cell receptor beta chain was captured in a study of blood T cells in healthy people across ages. CDR3 length: 14 amino acids. V gave up 5 bases and J gave up 4 bases; unmatched junction bases: 9. The germline gives CDR1 DFQATT, CDR2 SNEGSKA (reference sequence). Primers used in a second PCR of roughly 6 to 11 cycles were a sample-barcoded 5' primer and a J-beta primer mix. TCRdb fed the 5' RACE reads into MiXCR, producing one record per CDR3 protein. This sample has more than 1,400,000 distinct CDR3 sequences, with 35% to 45% found just once. This clonotype was picked up many times. The sequenced sample consisted of blood. The chain carries TRBV20-1 and TRBJ1-2; 8 bases map to TRBD1. The receptor was isolated from a woman aged 18-29 years in good health. CDR3 residues: CSARPGQGPYGYTF. As DNA, the CDR3 is TGCAGTGCTCGCCCCGGACAGGGCCCCTATGGCTACACCTTC.